This is a list of T cell receptor beta chains from one sample in a study of preoperative IRX-2 immunotherapy in early breast cancer. TCRdb's copy holds only in-frame clones and misses some; the assay was immunoSEQ multiplex PCR. The data show fewer than 30,000 clones, almost 90% seen once. This material was obtained from a patient treated with IRX-2 immunotherapy. The receptors here all came from a human donor with breast cancer. CDR3s include the opening cysteine and the closing phenylalanine or tryptophan. The D gene is left open where the match is weak. The size of a clone is reported for some rows only, either as once, few or many, or as a class for expanded clones.

TRBJ2-1 | NA | TRBV7-2 | TRBD2 | TGTGCCAGCAGGACCGGGACTAGCGGGTACAATGAGCAGTTCTTC | CASRTGTSGYNEQFF
TRBJ1-5 | NA | TRBV28 | NA | TGTGCCAGCAGTACCCTACAGCCCCAGCATTTT | CASSTLQPQHF
TRBJ1-2 | NA | TRBV19 | TRBD1 | TGTGCCAGTAGTATCGGGACAGGGTCTAACTATGGCTACACCTTC | CASSIGTGSNYGYTF
TRBJ2-3 | once | TRBV7-9 | TRBD2 | TGTGCCAGCAGCCAAGGGACCTGGCGGGGGGCGCTGAGAGATACGCAGTATTTT | CASSQGTWRGALRDTQYF
TRBJ2-3 | NA | TRBV2 | NA | TGTGCCACCGCACGGTCGAGGGAATTGGATACGCAGTATTTT | CATARSRELDTQYF
TRBJ1-4 | NA | TRBV4-2 | TRBD1 | TGTGCCAGCAGCCTGGGACAGGGGAAAGAAAAACTGTTTTTT | CASSLGQGKEKLFF
TRBJ2-3 | NA | TRBV11-2 | TRBD2 | TGTGCCAGCAGCTTAGGAGCGGCCGGGGGGATGACAGATACGCAGTATTTT | CASSLGAAGGMTDTQYF
TRBJ2-2 | NA | TRBV5-5 | TRBD2 | TGTGCCAGCAGCTTGGCCGGGACTAGTAACACCGGGGAGCTGTTTTTT | CASSLAGTSNTGELFF
TRBJ2-1 | once | TRBV6-6 | NA | TGTGCCAGCAGACTCCCACCATCCCATGAGCAGTTCTTC | CASRLPPSHEQFF
TRBJ2-1 | NA | TRBV7-9 | TRBD2 | TGTGCCAGCTGGGGAGCCTCGGGAGGTAAGAGCTCCTACAATGAGCAGTTCTTC | CASWGASGGKSSYNEQFF
TRBJ2-1 | NA | TRBV19 | TRBD2 | TGTGCCAGCTCTAGCGGGAGTTCCTACAATGAGCAGTTCTTC | CASSSGSSYNEQFF
TRBJ1-6 | once | TRBV10-3 | NA | TGTGCCATCTCTCCCACGCAGGAAGGTAATTCACCCCTCCACTTT | CAISPTQEGNSPLHF
TRBJ2-1 | NA | TRBV10-3 | NA | TGTGCCATCAGTGAGTCTGGGGGGTCATCCTACAATGAGCAGTTCTTC | CAISESGGSSYNEQFF
TRBJ1-2 | NA | TRBV4-1 | NA | TGCGCCAGCAGCCCCACCTCGGACATTGACCATGGCTACACCTTC | CASSPTSDIDHGYTF
TRBJ2-7 | NA | TRBV5-1 | TRBD2 | TGCGCCAGCAGCGGTGGTCCTAGCGGGGAGTTCCTCTACGAGCAGTACTTC | CASSGGPSGEFLYEQYF
TRBJ2-1 | NA | TRBV2 | NA | TGTGCCAGCAGTGAGGGGCAGTACAATGAGCAGTTCTTC | CASSEGQYNEQFF
TRBJ2-7 | NA | TRBV7-2 | NA | TGTGCCAGCAGCTTAGGGGCCTACGAGCAGTACTTC | CASSLGAYEQYF
TRBJ1-2 | NA | TRBV6-1 | TRBD1 | TGTGCCAGCAGTGAAGCGGGGACAGTTGGGTATGGCTACACCTTC | CASSEAGTVGYGYTF
TRBJ1-2 | NA | TRBV5-6 | NA | TGTGCCAGCAGCTTGGAAGGGTACCCTGGCTACACCTTC | CASSLEGYPGYTF
TRBJ2-5 | NA | TRBV28 | NA | TGTGCCAGCCTCCGGGACACACAAGAGACCCAGTACTTC | CASLRDTQETQYF
TRBJ1-5 | NA | TRBV19 | TRBD1 | TGTGCCAGTACAGGGGACAGGGTGCCCCAGCATTTT | CASTGDRVPQHF
TRBJ2-6 | NA | TRBV7-8 | NA | TGTGCCAGCAGCTTTAGCCAGCGCTCTGGGGCCAACGTCCTGACTTTC | CASSFSQRSGANVLTF
TRBJ2-4 | NA | TRBV6-4 | NA | TGTGCCAGCAGTTCAGTAGCCAAAAACATTCAGTACTTC | CASSSVAKNIQYF
TRBJ1-5 | NA | TRBV4-1 | TRBD1 | TGCGCCAGCAGCTACGGGACAGTTAGCAATCAGCCCCAGCATTTT | CASSYGTVSNQPQHF
TRBJ1-1 | once | TRBV5-4 | NA | TGTGCCAGCAGCTGGGACCGCGCCTTGAACACTGAAGCTTTCTTT | CASSWDRALNTEAFF
TRBJ2-5 | NA | TRBV11-2 | TRBD2 | TGTGCCAGCAGCTCAGGGGGGACTAGCGGGAGAGAGACCCAGTACTTC | CASSSGGTSGRETQYF
TRBJ2-1 | NA | TRBV28 | TRBD2 | TGTGCCAGCAGTTTTGTTCAGACTAGCGGTTCCAATGAGCAGTTCTTC | CASSFVQTSGSNEQFF
TRBJ1-5 | once | TRBV19 | NA | TGTGCCAGTAGTATCCACAATCAGCCCCAGCATTTT | CASSIHNQPQHF
TRBJ1-6 | NA | TRBV7-2 | NA | TGTGCCAGCAGCTGGAGGGGAAGCTCACCCCTCCACTTT | CASSWRGSSPLHF